Listed here are 8 T cell receptor beta chains from one sample, sequenced in a study of graft-versus-host responses after intestinal transplantation (TCRdb year 2021). The library relied on the immunoSEQ multiplex PCR assay. TCRdb took this table from immuneACCESS and kept in-frame rearrangements with V and J called. Such tables lack part of the clones; where checked against another copy, unresolved V genes explain under half of the gap, and the rest is unexplained. The sample contains nearly 100,000 clones, more than 80% of them found a single time. About 16% of the sample comes from the top ten. Sequencing was performed on PBMCs, taken about 450 days after intestinal transplant. All receptors derive from a human patient who received an intestinal transplant, so some T cells may come from the graft donor.

The chain joins TRBV7-9 to TRBJ2-5, with D maybe TRBD2 (6 bases). The J call is doubtful: the DNA matches TRBJ2-7 better. From germline, CDR1 is SEHNR and CDR2 FQNEAQ (reference sequence). The CDR3 is 16 residues long. The CDR3 sequence: CASSFQGGFGTYEQYF. CDR3 sequence (DNA): TGTGCCAGCAGCTTCCAGGGAGGCTTTGGCACCTACGAGCAGTACTTC.

This clone was found a few times. The chain has TRBV5-1 and TRBJ2-1; D is perhaps TRBD1 (7 bases). The CDR3 contains 15 residues. The germline V gene encodes CDR1 SGHRS and CDR2 YFSETQ. The V end lost 0 bases, the J end lost 6 bases, and 13 bases lay between the germline ends. CDR3 amino acids: CASSLGRGALNEQFF. In DNA form, the CDR3 reads TGCGCCAGCAGCTTGGGCAGGGGGGCGCTCAATGAGCAGTTCTTC.

Note on this clone: One end of the junction is discordant with germline, which a read error may explain. The chain links TRBV9 to TRBJ2-5; 13 bases align to TRBD2. Germline lookup yields CDR1 SGDLS and CDR2 YYNGEE. The CDR3 is 16 residues long. DNA of the CDR3: TGTGCCAGCAGCGTAGAGGGACTAGCGGGGTTAGAGGCCCAGTACTTC. Protein sequence: CASSVEGLAGLEAQYF.

The rearrangement uses TRBV5-1 and TRBJ2-7; D remains ambiguous. Germline lookup yields CDR1 SGHRS and CDR2 YFSETQ. CDR3 length equals 13 residues. Trimming stripped 2 bases from V and 2 bases from J, with 8 bases between. CDR3 coding DNA: TGCGCCAGCAGCTTCCACAGTACCTACGAGCAGTACTTC. As protein: CASSFHSTYEQYF.

The V call is TRBV5-1, the J call TRBJ1-2; the match to TRBD1 covers 9 bases. J gave up 5 bases and V 2 bases, and 1 base lay outside the gene matches. Germline CDR1 and CDR2: SGHRS and YFSETQ. The CDR3 is 13 residues long. CDR3 nucleotide sequence: TGCGCCAGCAGCTTCGGGACAGGGTATGGCTACACCTTC. Amino acid sequence: CASSFGTGYGYTF.

The chain uses TRBV7-9 and TRBJ1-4, with TRBD1 matching 7 bases. Germline trimming cut 2 bases from V and 4 bases from J; bases unmatched to any gene: 4. This CDR3 has 15 amino acids. Per the germline V gene, CDR1 is SEHNR and CDR2 is FQNEAQ (reference sequence). The DNA for the CDR3 is TGTGCCAGCAGCTTATCCCAGGGGGGTAATGAAAAACTGTTTTTT. It is translated as CASSLSQGGNEKLFF.

This clone was recorded once. The V call is TRBV5-6, the J call TRBJ2-2, with TRBD1 as a possible D gene (6 bases). The V gene lost 2 bases and the J gene lost 4 bases, with 12 bases spanning the gap. Germline CDR1 is SGHDT and CDR2 is YYEEEE. The CDR3 is 15 residues long. The chain's CDR3 is CASSFKDRLTGELFF. The CDR3 coding sequence is TGTGCCAGCAGCTTCAAGGACAGACTCACCGGGGAGCTGTTTTTT.

The J gene is TRBJ2-3, the V gene TRBV7-3; 10 bases line up with TRBD1. This CDR3 has 15 amino acids. The junction had 6 bases not matched to a gene; V was cut back by 6 bases and J by 3 bases. Per germline, CDR1 SGHTA and CDR2 FQGTGA. In nucleotides, the CDR3 is TGTGCCAGCAGAAGACAGGGGGCGGATACAGATACGCAGTATTTT. Its protein product is CASRRQGADTDTQYF.